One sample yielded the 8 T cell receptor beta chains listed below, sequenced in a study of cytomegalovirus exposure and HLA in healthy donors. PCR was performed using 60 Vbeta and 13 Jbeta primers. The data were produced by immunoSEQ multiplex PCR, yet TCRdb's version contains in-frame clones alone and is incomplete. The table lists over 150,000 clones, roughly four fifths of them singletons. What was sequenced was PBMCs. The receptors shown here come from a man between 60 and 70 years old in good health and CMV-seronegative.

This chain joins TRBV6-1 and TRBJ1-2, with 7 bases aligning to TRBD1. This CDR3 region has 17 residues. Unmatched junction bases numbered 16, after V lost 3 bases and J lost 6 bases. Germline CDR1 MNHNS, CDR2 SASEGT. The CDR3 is CASSDQRGPTGIHGYTF. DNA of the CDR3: TGTGCCAGCAGTGACCAAAGGGGCCCGACAGGGATACATGGCTACACCTTC.

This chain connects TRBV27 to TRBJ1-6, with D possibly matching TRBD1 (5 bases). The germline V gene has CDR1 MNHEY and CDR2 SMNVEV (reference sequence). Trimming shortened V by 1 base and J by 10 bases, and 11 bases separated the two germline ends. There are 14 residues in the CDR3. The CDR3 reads CASSLYQGGSPLHF. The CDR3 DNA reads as TGTGCCAGCAGTTTATACCAGGGAGGGTCACCCCTCCACTTT.

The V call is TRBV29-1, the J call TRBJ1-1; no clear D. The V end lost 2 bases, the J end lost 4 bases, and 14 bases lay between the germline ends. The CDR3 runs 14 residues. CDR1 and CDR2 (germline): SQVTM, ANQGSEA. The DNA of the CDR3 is TGCAGCGTTGAATTACTGCGGGGAGGCACTGAAGCTTTCTTT. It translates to CSVELLRGGTEAFF. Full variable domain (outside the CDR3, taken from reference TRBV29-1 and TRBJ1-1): SAVISQKPSRDICQRGTSLTIQCQVDSQVTMMFWYRQQPGQSLTLIATANQGSEATYESGFVIDKFPISRPNLTFSTLTVSNMSPEDSSIYLCSVELLRGGTEAFFGQGTRLTVV.

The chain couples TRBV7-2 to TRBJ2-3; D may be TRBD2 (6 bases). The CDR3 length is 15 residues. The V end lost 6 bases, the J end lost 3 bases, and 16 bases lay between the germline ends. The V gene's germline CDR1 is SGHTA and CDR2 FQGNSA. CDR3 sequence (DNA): TGTGCCAGCAGACCTGGCGCTAGCGCTACAGATACGCAGTATTTT. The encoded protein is CASRPGASATDTQYF.

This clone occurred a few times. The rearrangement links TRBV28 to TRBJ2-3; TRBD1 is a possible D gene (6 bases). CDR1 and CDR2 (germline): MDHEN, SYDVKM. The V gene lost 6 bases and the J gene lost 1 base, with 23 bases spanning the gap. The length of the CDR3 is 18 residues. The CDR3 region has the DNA TGTGCCAGCAGACGGACCACCACGGGACAACCAGGCACAGATACGCAGTATTTT. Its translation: CASRRTTTGQPGTDTQYF.

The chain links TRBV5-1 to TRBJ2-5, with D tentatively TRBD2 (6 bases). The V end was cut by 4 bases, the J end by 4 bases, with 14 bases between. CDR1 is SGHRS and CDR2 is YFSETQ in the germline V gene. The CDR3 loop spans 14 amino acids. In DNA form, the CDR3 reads TGCGCCAGCAGCATACCGGGAGTAGGAGAGACCCAGTACTTC. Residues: CASSIPGVGETQYF.

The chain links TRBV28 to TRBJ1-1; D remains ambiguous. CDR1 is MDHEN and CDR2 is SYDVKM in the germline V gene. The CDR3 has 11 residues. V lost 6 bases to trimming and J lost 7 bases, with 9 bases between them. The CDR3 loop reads CASRRQLEAFF. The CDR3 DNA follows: TGTGCCAGCAGGAGGCAACTTGAAGCTTTCTTT.

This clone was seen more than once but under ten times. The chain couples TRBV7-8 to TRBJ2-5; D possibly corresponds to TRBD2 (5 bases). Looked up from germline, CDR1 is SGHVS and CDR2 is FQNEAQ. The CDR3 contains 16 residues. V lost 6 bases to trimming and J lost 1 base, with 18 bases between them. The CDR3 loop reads CASSPFEGLFQETQYF. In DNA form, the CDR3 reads TGTGCCAGCAGTCCCTTTGAGGGCCTATTCCAAGAGACCCAGTACTTC.